This TCR beta chain was documented in a study of radiotherapy plus CTLA-4 blockade in lung cancer. This CDR3 contains 14 residues. J lost 2 bases, V lost 0 bases, and 1 base had no gene match. In germline, CDR1 is SGHRS, CDR2 YFSETQ. Study-wide results and caveats: Radiotherapy plus ipilimumab was followed by expansion in blood of tumor-derived TCR clones.

Profiling relied on immunoSEQ multiplex PCR, and the TCRdb table lists in-frame clones only, not all of them. The sample has more than 90,000 clones; about four fifths are singletons. Note on this clone: Its antigen is not identified.

This chain uses TRBV5-1 with TRBJ1-2; 7 bases align to TRBD1. This sample comprised peripheral blood, obtained from a patient treated with radiotherapy plus ipilimumab. The receptor's source is a human donor with non-small cell lung cancer that progressed on radiotherapy plus ipilimumab. The CDR3 region has the DNA TGCGCCAGCAGCTTGGACAGGGGCAACTATGGCTACACCTTC. Amino acids: CASSLDRGNYGYTF. Supplemented by reference TRBV5-1 and TRBJ1-2, the full variable domain reads KAGVTQTPRYLIKTRGQQVTLSCSPISGHRSVSWYQQTPGQGLQFLFEYFSETQRNKGNFPGRFSGRQFSNSRSEMNVSTLELGDSALYLCASSLDRGNYGYTFGSGTRLTVV.